The 19 T cell receptor beta chains in this list originate from one sample, sequenced in a study of T cell repertoires in cytomegalovirus infection. From the reads, TCRdb called clonotypes with MiXCR, one entry per CDR3 protein. The table has some 680,000 distinct CDR3 sequences, less than 40% seen once. The material sequenced was PBMCs. The receptors shown here come from a human donor in good health (CMV status not recorded). Some clones in this sample may be carry-over from other donors' samples.

This clonotype was recorded once. The genes are TRBV6-1 and TRBJ1-2; no firm D call. The V gene lost 6 bases and the J gene lost 4 bases, with 18 bases spanning the gap. The CDR3 has 15 amino acids. Germline values: CDR1 MNHNS, CDR2 SASEGT. The CDR3 spells CASSPGPSQSYGYTF. The DNA for the CDR3 is TGTGCCAGCAGCCCCGGGCCCTCGCAGTCCTATGGCTACACCTTC.

This clonotype was detected only a few times. The genes are TRBV27 and TRBJ2-3; perhaps TRBD2 as D (6 bases). CDR1 MNHEY and CDR2 SMNVEV come from the germline V gene (reference sequence). The CDR3 loop spans 15 amino acids. Deletions cut 4 bases from V and 3 bases from J, with 14 bases between. CDR3 bases: TGTGCCAGCAGTTCCGGGACTTCCCTAACAGATACGCAGTATTTT. Residues: CASSSGTSLTDTQYF.

The chain uses TRBV6-1 and TRBJ1-1; no definite D call. Germline CDR1 reads MNHNS; CDR2 reads SASEGT. This CDR3 region has 12 residues. Between the trimmed V and J ends, which lost 3 bases and 4 bases, there was a span of 6 bases. The CDR3 reads CASSDTFTEAFF. CDR3 DNA: TGTGCCAGCAGTGATACATTCACTGAAGCTTTCTTT.

The rearrangement joins TRBV7-8 to TRBJ2-5, with D possibly called TRBD1 or TRBD2 (5 bases each). The CDR3 sequence is 13 residues long. V lost 4 bases, J lost 5 bases, and 11 bases lay in between. From germline, CDR1 is SGHVS and CDR2 FQNEAQ. The CDR3 sequence: CASSSGPAETQYF. CDR3 sequence (DNA): TGTGCCAGCAGCTCGGGGCCGGCGGAGACCCAGTACTTC.

This chain links TRBV5-6 with TRBJ2-6; possibly TRBD1 or TRBD2 for D (5 bases each). There are 17 residues in the CDR3. Germline V gene lookup returns CDR1 SGHDT and CDR2 YYEEEE. Trimming removed 6 bases from V and 2 bases from J, with 18 bases in between. This chain's CDR3 is CASTLIGARAGANVLTF. The CDR3 nucleotides are TGTGCCAGCACCTTAATCGGGGCGCGGGCTGGGGCCAACGTCCTGACTTTC.

The J gene is TRBJ2-7, the V gene TRBV20-1; D is uncertain. The CDR3 sequence is 12 residues long. V was trimmed by 2 bases and J by 5 bases, leaving 10 bases between them. Germline CDR1 and CDR2: DFQATT and SNEGSKA (reference sequence). DNA for the CDR3: TGCAGTGCTAGAACCCTTCGGCACGAGCAGTACTTC. This codes for CSARTLRHEQYF.

The chain combines TRBV14 with TRBJ2-1; the D gene is possibly TRBD2 (5 bases). The CDR3 runs to 16 residues. Trimming took 1 base from V and 0 from J, leaving 10 bases between them. CDR1 and CDR2 (germline): SGHDN, FVKESK. CDR3 amino acids: CASSQVPGSSYNEQFF. The CDR3 DNA sequence: TGTGCCAGCAGCCAAGTGCCGGGAAGCTCCTACAATGAGCAGTTCTTC.

The chain joins TRBV19 to TRBJ2-7, with 9 bases identical to TRBD1. The germline V gene has CDR1 LNHDA and CDR2 SQIVND (reference sequence). V gave up 6 bases and J gave up 3 bases; unmatched junction bases: 9. The CDR3 totals 15 residues. The CDR3 sequence: CASRGPGTGIYEQYF. The CDR3 DNA is TGTGCCAGTAGGGGGCCCGGGACAGGGATCTACGAGCAGTACTTC.

This clonotype was recorded a few times. This chain connects TRBV5-3 to TRBJ1-1; TRBD1 matches 10 bases. TRBV5-3 is reported as an ORF; its role is uncertain. The CDR3 loop spans 18 amino acids. V trimming: 5 bases; J trimming: 2 bases; junction bases outside the gene matches: 15. Here the CDR3 DNA reads TGTGCCAGAAGGTCTGATCGGACAGGGGGTGTCGGAAACACTGAAGCTTTCTTT. Translated, it gives CARRSDRTGGVGNTEAFF.

This clonotype has ten or more counts. The rearrangement joins TRBV7-2 to TRBJ2-3; TRBD2 might be the D (5 bases). The V end was cut by 5 bases, the J end by 1 base, with 16 bases between. The CDR3 totals 16 residues. Per the germline V gene, CDR1 is SGHTA and CDR2 is FQGNSA. The chain's CDR3 is CASSRGYSRGTDTQYF. DNA for the CDR3: TGTGCCAGCAGCCGAGGGTACTCTCGAGGCACAGATACGCAGTATTTT. Full variable domain (missing parts from reference TRBV7-2 and TRBJ2-3): GAGVSQSPSNKVTEKGKDVELRCDPISGHTALYWYRQSLGQGLEFLIYFQGNSAPDKSGLPSDRFSAERTGGSVSTLTIQRTQQEDSAVYLCASSRGYSRGTDTQYFGPGTRLTVL.

About this clonotype itself: Since a much larger clone is just one base distant, this may be a read error. CDR3 amino acids: CASSLGRGIIIQYF. DNA of the CDR3: TGTGCCAGCAGCTTAGGTCGGGGGATAATCATTCAGTACTTC. V is TRBV7-2 and J is TRBJ2-4; a weak D match, TRBD2 (6 bases). The germline V gene encodes CDR1 SGHTA and CDR2 FQGNSA. This CDR3 spans 14 amino acids. V was trimmed by 1 base and J by 9 bases, leaving 13 bases between them.

V and J are TRBV19 and TRBJ1-6, with D possibly matching TRBD1 (6 bases). The V gene's germline CDR1 is LNHDA and CDR2 SQIVND (reference sequence). The V and J ends lost 9 bases and 11 bases respectively, with 20 bases between them. CDR3 length equals 14 residues. The CDR3 DNA follows: TGTGCCAGCGCCGTACAGGGTGGGGAAACACCCCTCCACTTT. Its protein is CASAVQGGETPLHF.

The chain uses TRBV15 and TRBJ1-5; 10 bases map to TRBD1. V lost 0 bases, J lost 4 bases, and 0 bases stayed unmatched. This CDR3 has 15 residues. From germline, CDR1 is LNHNV and CDR2 YYDKDF (reference sequence). Here the CDR3 DNA reads TGTGCCACCAGCAGAGAGGGACAGGGGAATCAGCCCCAGCATTTT. Translation: CATSREGQGNQPQHF.

This clonotype was recorded a few times. The chain is built from TRBV6-6 and TRBJ2-5; D call uncertain. The CDR3 extends over 14 amino acids. Trimming removed 3 bases at V and 2 bases at J, with 10 bases between. Looked up from germline, CDR1 is MNHNY and CDR2 is SVGAGI (reference sequence). In DNA form, the CDR3 reads TGTGCCAGCAGTTATCGTCAGGTACAAGAGACCCAGTACTTC. Amino acid sequence: CASSYRQVQETQYF.

This clonotype was counted only a few times. The chain joins TRBV4-1 to TRBJ2-3; TRBD2 is a possible D gene (5 bases). Germline CDR1 is MGHRA and CDR2 is YSYEKL. The CDR3 extends over 14 amino acids. V was clipped by 0 bases and J by 9 bases, with 13 bases between them. The DNA for the CDR3 is TGCGCCAGCAGCCAAGACCTGGACTTGGGAACGCAGTATTTT. Residues: CASSQDLDLGTQYF.

As for this clonotype: A much larger clonotype is one base distant, so this may be a read error. This chain connects TRBV2 to TRBJ2-2; 10 bases fit TRBD1. The germline V gene has CDR1 SNHLY and CDR2 FYNNEI. After removal of 6 bases from V and 3 bases from J, the junction contained 1 base not matched to a gene. CDR3 length: 14 amino acids. The CDR3 is CASSGTGDTGELFF. Written as DNA, the CDR3 is TGTGCCAGCAGCGGGACAGGGGACACCGGGGAGCTGTTTTTT. The full variable domain, its missing parts supplied by reference TRBV2 and TRBJ2-2, is EPEVTQTPSHQVTQMGQEVILRCVPISNHLYFYWYRQILGQKVEFLVSFYNNEISEKSEIFDDQFSVERPDGSNFTLKIRSTKLEDSAMYFCASSGTGDTGELFFGEGSRLTVL.

V gene TRBV7-6 combines with J gene TRBJ2-7, with D unclear. Trimming took off 1 base at V and 4 bases at J, with 8 bases between the two ends. Germline CDR1 reads SGHVS; CDR2 reads FNYEAQ. The CDR3 is 13 residues long. Here the CDR3 reads CASSLEDSYEQYF. The CDR3 DNA follows: TGTGCCAGCAGCTTAGAAGACTCATACGAGCAGTACTTC.

The rearrangement links TRBV28 to TRBJ2-1, with 15 bases fitting TRBD2. Germline CDR1 and CDR2: MDHEN and SYDVKM. The CDR3 has 14 residues. The J segment lost 14 bases and the V segment lost 6 bases, leaving 8 bases of the junction unmatched. DNA of the CDR3: TGTGCCAGCAGAGGACTAGCGGGAGGGCCTCGTAAGTTCTTC. This encodes CASRGLAGGPRKFF.

This chain uses TRBV6-1 with TRBJ2-3; a possible D gene is TRBD1 (5 bases). The length of the CDR3 is 13 residues. The V end lost 7 bases, the J end lost 0 bases, and 8 bases lay between the germline ends. The V gene's germline CDR1 is MNHNS and CDR2 SASEGT. CDR3 DNA sequence: TGTGCCAGCATCGACAGAAGCACAGATACGCAGTATTTT. This encodes CASIDRSTDTQYF.